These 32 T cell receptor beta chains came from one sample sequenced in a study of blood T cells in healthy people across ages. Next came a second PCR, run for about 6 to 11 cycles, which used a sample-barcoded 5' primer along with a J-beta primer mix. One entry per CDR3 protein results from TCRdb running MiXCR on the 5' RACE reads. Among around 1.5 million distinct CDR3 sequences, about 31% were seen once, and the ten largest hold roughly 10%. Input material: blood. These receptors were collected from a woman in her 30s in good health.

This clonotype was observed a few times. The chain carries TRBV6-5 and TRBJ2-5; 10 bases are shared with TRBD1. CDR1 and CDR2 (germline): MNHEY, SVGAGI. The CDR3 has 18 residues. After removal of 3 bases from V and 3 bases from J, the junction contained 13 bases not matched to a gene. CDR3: CASSYLRPGQGREETQYF. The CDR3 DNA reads TGTGCCAGCAGTTATTTAAGACCGGGACAGGGGAGGGAAGAGACCCAGTACTTC.

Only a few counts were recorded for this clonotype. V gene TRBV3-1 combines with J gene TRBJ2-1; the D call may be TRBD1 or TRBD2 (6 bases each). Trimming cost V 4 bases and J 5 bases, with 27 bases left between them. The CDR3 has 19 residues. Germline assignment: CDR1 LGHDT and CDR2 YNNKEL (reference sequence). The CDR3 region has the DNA TGTGCCAGCAGCCCGAATCCCCTCGATGTGGAGGGGGAAAACAATGAGCAGTTCTTC. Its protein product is CASSPNPLDVEGENNEQFF.

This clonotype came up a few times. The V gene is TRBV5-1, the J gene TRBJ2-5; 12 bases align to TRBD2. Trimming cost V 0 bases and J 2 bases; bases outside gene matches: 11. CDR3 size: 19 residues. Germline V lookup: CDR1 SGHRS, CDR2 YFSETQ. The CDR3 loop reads CASSLVRILAGGRQETQYF. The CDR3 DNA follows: TGCGCCAGCAGCTTGGTTAGAATACTAGCGGGAGGTCGGCAAGAGACCCAGTACTTC.

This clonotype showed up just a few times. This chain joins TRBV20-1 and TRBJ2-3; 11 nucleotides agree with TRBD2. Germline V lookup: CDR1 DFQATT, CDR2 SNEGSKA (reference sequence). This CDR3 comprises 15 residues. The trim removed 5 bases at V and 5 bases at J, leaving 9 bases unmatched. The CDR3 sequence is CSARRLAGIRDTQYF. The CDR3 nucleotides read TGCAGTGCTCGCCGACTAGCGGGGATCAGAGATACGCAGTATTTT.

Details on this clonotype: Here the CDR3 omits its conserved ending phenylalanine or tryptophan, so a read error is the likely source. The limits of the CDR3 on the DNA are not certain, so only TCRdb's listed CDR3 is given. The CDR3 protein is CASSQSQAGALVV. This rearrangement joins TRBV3-1 to TRBJ2-1; the table calls TRBD1, which could not be checked here. From germline, CDR1 is LGHDT and CDR2 YNNKEL (reference sequence). The CDR3 length is 13 residues, termini included.

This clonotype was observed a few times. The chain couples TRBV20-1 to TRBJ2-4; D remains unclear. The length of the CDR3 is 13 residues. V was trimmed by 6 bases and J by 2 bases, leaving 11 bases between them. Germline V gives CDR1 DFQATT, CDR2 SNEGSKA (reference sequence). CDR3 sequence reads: CSALGLTKNIQYF. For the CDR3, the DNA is TGCAGTGCATTAGGGTTGACCAAAAACATTCAGTACTTC.

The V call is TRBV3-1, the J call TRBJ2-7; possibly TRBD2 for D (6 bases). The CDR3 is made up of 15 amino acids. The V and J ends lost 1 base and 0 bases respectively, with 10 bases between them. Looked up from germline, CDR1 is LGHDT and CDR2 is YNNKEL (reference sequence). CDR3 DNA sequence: TGTGCCAGCAGCCAAGGCGGGGTCCTCTCCTACGAGCAGTACTTC. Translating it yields CASSQGGVLSYEQYF.

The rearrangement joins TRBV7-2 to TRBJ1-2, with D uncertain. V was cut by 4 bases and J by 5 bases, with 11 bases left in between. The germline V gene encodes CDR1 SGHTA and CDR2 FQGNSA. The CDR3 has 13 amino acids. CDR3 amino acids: CASSWDIGYGYTF. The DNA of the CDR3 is TGTGCCAGCAGCTGGGATATCGGTTATGGCTACACCTTC.

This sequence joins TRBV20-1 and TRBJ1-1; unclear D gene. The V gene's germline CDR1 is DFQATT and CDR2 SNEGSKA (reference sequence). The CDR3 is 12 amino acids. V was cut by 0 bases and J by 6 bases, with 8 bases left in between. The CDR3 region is CSARDYGAEAFF. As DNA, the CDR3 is TGCAGTGCTAGAGATTATGGAGCTGAAGCTTTCTTT.

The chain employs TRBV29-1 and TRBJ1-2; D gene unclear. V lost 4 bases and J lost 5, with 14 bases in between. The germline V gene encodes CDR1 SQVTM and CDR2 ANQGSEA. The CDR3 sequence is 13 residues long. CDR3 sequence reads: CSVAGASGYGYTF. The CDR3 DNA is TGCAGCGTTGCCGGCGCATCGGGATATGGCTACACCTTC.

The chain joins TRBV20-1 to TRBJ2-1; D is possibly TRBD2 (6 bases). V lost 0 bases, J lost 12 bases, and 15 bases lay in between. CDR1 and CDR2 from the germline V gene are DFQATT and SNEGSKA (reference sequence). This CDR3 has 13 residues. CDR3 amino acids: CSARDPEGPGQFF. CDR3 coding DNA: TGCAGTGCTAGAGATCCGGAGGGGCCCGGGCAGTTCTTC.

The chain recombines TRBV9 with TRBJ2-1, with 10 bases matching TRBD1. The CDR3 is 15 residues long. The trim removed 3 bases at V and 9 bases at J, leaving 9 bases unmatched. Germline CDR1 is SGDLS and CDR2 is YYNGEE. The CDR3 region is CASSAGTGVAGEQFF. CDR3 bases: TGTGCCAGCAGCGCCGGGACAGGGGTCGCGGGTGAGCAGTTCTTC.

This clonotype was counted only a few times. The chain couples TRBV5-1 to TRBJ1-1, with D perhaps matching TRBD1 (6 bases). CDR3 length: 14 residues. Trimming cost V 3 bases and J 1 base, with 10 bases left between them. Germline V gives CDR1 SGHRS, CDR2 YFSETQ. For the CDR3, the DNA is TGCGCCAGCAGCTCCAGGGGCGCGAACACTGAAGCTTTCTTT. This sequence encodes CASSSRGANTEAFF.

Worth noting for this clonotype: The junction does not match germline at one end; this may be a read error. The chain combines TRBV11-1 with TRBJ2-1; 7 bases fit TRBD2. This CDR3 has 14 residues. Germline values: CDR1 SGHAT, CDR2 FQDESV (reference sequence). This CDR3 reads CASSPAGRRDEQCF. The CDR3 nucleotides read TGTGCCAGCAGCCCAGCGGGGCGGAGGGATGAGCAGTGCTTC. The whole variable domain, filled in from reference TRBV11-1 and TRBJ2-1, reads EAEVAQSPRYKITEKSQAVAFWCDPISGHATLYWYRQILGQGPELLVQFQDESVVDDSQLPKDRFSAERLKGVDSTLKIQPAELGDSAMYLCASSPAGRRDEQCFGPGTRLTVL.

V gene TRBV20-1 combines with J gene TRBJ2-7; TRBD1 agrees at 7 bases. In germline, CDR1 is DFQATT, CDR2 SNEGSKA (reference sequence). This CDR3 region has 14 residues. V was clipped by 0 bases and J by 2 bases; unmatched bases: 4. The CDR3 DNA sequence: TGCAGTGCTAGAGAACCAGGGGGTACCTACGAGCAGTACTTC. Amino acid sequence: CSAREPGGTYEQYF.

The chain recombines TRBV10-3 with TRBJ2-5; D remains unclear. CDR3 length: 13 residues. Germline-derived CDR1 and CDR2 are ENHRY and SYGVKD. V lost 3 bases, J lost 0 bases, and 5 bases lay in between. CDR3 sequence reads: CAISDPDQETQYF. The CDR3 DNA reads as TGTGCCATCAGTGATCCAGACCAAGAGACCCAGTACTTC.

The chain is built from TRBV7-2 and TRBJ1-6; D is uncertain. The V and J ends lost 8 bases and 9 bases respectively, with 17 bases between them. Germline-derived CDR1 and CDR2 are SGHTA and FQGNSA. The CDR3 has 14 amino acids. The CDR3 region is CASSLVGFASPLHF. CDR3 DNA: TGTGCCAGCTCCCTCGTGGGGTTTGCTTCACCCCTCCACTTT. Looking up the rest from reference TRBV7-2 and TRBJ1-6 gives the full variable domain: GAGVSQSPSNKVTEKGKDVELRCDPISGHTALYWYRQSLGQGLEFLIYFQGNSAPDKSGLPSDRFSAERTGGSVSTLTIQRTQQEDSAVYLCASSLVGFASPLHFGNGTRLTVT.

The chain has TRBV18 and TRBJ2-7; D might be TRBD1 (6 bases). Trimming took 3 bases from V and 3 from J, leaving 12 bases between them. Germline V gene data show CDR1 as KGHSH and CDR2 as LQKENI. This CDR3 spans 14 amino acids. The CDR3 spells CASSPHPGDYEQYF. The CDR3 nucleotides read TGTGCCAGCTCACCGCACCCAGGGGACTACGAGCAGTACTTC.

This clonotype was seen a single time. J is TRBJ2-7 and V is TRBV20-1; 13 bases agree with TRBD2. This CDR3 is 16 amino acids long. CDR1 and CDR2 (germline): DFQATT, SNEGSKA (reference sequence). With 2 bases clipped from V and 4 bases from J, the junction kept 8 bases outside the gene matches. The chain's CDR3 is CSARRTSGSGRYEQYF. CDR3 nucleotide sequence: TGCAGTGCTAGAAGGACTAGCGGGAGCGGGAGGTACGAGCAGTACTTC.

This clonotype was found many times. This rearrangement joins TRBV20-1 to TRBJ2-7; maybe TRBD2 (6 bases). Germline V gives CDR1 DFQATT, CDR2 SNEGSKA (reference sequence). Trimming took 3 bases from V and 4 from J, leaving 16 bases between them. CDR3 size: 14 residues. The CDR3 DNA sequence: TGCAGTGCTAGTCACCGGGACTCGCAGTACGAGCAGTACTTC. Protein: CSASHRDSQYEQYF.

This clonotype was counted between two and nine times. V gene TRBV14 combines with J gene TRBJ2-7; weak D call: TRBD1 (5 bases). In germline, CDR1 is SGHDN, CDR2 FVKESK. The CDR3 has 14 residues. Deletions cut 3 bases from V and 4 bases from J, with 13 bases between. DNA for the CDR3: TGTGCCAGCAGCCAGCCGCCAGGGTGTTACGAGCAGTACTTC. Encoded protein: CASSQPPGCYEQYF.

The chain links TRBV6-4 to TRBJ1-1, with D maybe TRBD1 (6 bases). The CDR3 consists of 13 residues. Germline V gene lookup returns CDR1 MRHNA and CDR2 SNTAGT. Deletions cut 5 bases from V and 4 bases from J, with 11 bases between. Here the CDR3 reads CASSRDRFTEAFF. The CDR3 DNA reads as TGTGCCAGCAGTCGCGACAGGTTCACTGAAGCTTTCTTT.

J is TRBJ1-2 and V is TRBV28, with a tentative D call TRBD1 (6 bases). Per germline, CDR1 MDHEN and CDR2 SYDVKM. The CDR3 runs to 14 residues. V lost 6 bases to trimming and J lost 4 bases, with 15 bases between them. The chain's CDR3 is CASSLQQGTYGYTF. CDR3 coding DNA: TGTGCCAGCAGCCTACAACAGGGTACCTATGGCTACACCTTC.

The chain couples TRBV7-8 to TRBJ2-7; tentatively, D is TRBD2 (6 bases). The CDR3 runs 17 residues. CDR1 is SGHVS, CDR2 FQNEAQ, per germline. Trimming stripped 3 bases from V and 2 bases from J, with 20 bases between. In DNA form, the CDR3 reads TGTGCCAGCAGCTTCGACCGGGACTCCCCGGATGCCTACGAGCAGTACTTC. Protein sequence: CASSFDRDSPDAYEQYF.

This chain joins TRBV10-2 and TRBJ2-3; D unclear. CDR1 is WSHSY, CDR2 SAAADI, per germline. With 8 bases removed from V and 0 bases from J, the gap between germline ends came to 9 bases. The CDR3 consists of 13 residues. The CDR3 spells CASEEISTDTQYF. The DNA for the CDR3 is TGCGCCAGCGAAGAGATTAGCACAGATACGCAGTATTTT.

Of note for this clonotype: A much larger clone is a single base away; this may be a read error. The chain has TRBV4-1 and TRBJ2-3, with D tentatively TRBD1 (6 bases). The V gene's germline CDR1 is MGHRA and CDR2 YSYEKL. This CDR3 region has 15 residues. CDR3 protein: CTSSQVRGPANTQYF. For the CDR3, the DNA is TGCACCAGCAGCCAAGTCAGGGGCCCCGCGAACACGCAGTATTTT.

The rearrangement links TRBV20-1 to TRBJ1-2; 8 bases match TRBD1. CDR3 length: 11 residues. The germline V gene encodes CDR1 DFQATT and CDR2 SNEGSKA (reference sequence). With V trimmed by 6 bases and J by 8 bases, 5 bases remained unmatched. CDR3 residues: CSAQGQEGYTF. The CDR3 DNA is TGCAGTGCCCAGGGACAGGAAGGCTACACCTTC.

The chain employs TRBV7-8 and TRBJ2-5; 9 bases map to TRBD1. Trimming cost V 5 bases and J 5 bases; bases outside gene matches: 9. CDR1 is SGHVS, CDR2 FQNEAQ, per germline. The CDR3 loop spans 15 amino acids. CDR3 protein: CASSPRQGEMETQYF. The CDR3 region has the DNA TGTGCCAGCAGCCCTCGACAGGGGGAGATGGAGACCCAGTACTTC.

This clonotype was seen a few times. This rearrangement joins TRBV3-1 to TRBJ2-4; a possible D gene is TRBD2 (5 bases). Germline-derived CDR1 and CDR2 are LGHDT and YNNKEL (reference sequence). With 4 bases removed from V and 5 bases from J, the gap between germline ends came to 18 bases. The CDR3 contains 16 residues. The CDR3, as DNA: TGTGCCAGCAGCCGCGGGTCCCTGCGAGGGCAAAACATTCAGTACTTC. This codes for CASSRGSLRGQNIQYF.

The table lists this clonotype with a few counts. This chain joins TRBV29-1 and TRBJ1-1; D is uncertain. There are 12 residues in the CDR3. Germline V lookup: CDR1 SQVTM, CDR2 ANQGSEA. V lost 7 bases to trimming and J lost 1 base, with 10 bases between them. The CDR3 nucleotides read TGCAGCGCCGCCCAGACGAACACTGAAGCTTTCTTT. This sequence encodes CSAAQTNTEAFF.

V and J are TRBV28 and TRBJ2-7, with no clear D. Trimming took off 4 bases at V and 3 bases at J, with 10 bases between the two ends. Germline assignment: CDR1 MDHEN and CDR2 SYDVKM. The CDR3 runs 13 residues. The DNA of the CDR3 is TGTGCCAGCAGTTCTAGAGGCTACTACGAGCAGTACTTC. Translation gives CASSSRGYYEQYF.

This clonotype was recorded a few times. This CDR3 is CASTRQGYYNEQFF. The DNA for the CDR3 is TGTGCCAGCACCCGCCAGGGATACTACAATGAGCAGTTCTTC. The chain carries TRBV27 and TRBJ2-1; D perhaps matches TRBD1 (5 bases). Trimming took 7 bases from V and 3 from J, leaving 13 bases between them. The V gene's germline CDR1 is MNHEY and CDR2 SMNVEV (reference sequence). CDR3 length: 14 amino acids.